The 3 T cell receptor beta chains presented below share a single source sample, sequenced in a study of cytomegalovirus exposure and HLA in healthy donors. Use of 60 Vbeta and 13 Jbeta primers characterized the PCR. Assay used: immunoSEQ multiplex PCR; TCRdb lists only in-frame clones, some missing. The sample contains under 100,000 clones, around 81% of which appear only once. Sample: PBMCs. These receptors all stem from a woman between 65 and 79 years old in good health and CMV-seropositive.

The V and J genes are TRBV5-5 and TRBJ2-3; 8 bases align to TRBD1. CDR1 and CDR2 (germline): SGHKS, YYEKEE (reference sequence). The ends lost 2 bases at V and 6 bases at J; junction bases unmatched: 8. This CDR3 has 15 amino acids. In DNA form, the CDR3 reads TGTGCCAGCAGCTTACAGACAGGGGTTTCGGATACGCAGTATTTT. Its translation: CASSLQTGVSDTQYF.

The J gene is TRBJ2-7, the V gene TRBV7-2; 12 positions match TRBD1. Germline trimming cut 5 bases from V and 6 bases from J; bases unmatched to any gene: 2. Germline V lookup: CDR1 SGHTA, CDR2 FQGNSA. The CDR3 covers 13 residues. CDR3 nucleotides: TGTGCCAGCAGCCCGGGACAGGGGGCCGAGCAGTACTTC. This gives the protein CASSPGQGAEQYF.

This clone has a single count. The chain couples TRBV11-2 to TRBJ2-3, with 12 bases identical to TRBD2. V was clipped by 4 bases and J by 8 bases; unmatched bases: 13. The CDR3 sequence is 17 residues long. CDR1 SGHAT and CDR2 FQNNGV come from the germline V gene. The DNA of the CDR3 is TGTGCCAGCAGCTCAACCCTAGCGGGAGGGCCGCTTCTTACGCAGTATTTT. Protein: CASSSTLAGGPLLTQYF.